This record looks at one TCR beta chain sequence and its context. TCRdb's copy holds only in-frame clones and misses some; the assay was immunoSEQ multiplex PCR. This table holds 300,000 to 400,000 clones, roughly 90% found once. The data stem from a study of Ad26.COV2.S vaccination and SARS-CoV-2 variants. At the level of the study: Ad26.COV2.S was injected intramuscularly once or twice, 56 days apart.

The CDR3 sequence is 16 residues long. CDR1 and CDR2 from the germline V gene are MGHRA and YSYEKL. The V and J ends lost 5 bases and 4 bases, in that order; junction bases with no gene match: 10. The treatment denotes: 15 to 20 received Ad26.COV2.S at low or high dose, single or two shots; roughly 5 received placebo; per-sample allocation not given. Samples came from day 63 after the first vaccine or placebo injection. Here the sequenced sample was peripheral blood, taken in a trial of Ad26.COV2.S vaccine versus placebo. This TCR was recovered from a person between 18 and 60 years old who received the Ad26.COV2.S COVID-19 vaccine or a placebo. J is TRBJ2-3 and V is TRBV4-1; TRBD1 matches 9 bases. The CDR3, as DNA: TGCGCCAGCAGCTCCTTCGCCGACAGGGGGTCAGATACGCAGTATTTT. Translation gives CASSSFADRGSDTQYF.